These 7 T cell receptor beta chains originate from one sample sequenced in a study of cytomegalovirus exposure and HLA in healthy donors (dated by TCRdb to the late 2010s). The library was produced with the immunoSEQ multiplex PCR assay. For the multiplex PCR, a mixture combining 60 forward primers for TCR Vbeta segments and 13 reverse primers for TCR Jbeta segments was used. Imported from immuneACCESS, the table was reduced by TCRdb to in-frame sequences with V and J called. These copies leave out some clones; in studies compared against another copy, an unresolved V gene accounts for under half, and the cause of the remainder is not known. The sample table contains 100,000 or so clones; only one count was recorded for around four fifths of them. The ten biggest clones cover 3% to 4% of the sample. Sequencing used PBMCs. The receptors here all came from a man aged 25 to 40 in good health and CMV-seropositive.

The genes are TRBV5-4 and TRBJ2-1; possible D gene TRBD2, 6 bases. CDR3 length equals 17 residues. V was cut by 0 bases and J by 7 bases, with 20 bases left in between. Germline CDR1 and CDR2: SGHNT and YYREEE (reference sequence). CDR3 coding DNA: TGTGCCAGCAGCTTGGTCCCCGTCCTAGCGCGCCTTAATGAGCAGTTCTTC. Its protein is CASSLVPVLARLNEQFF.

The chain couples TRBV19 to TRBJ1-2, with 7 bases lining up with TRBD1. The germline CDR1 and CDR2 sequences are LNHDA and SQIVND (reference sequence). The J segment lost 0 bases and the V segment lost 8 bases, leaving 9 bases of the junction unmatched. The CDR3 is 15 amino acids. CDR3 nucleotides: TGTGCCAGTGCCCAGGGGGAGTACCCTAACTATGGCTACACCTTC. Protein product: CASAQGEYPNYGYTF.

This CDR3 reads CASRSGVVNTGELFF. The CDR3 coding sequence is TGTGCCAGCAGATCGGGGGTTGTTAACACCGGGGAGCTGTTTTTT. V usage is TRBV2 and J usage is TRBJ2-2, with D possibly being TRBD2 (6 bases). The germline V gene encodes CDR1 SNHLY and CDR2 FYNNEI. There are 15 residues in the CDR3. V was cut by 6 bases and J by 2 bases, with 13 bases left in between.

J is TRBJ2-7 and V is TRBV10-2; 9 nucleotides match TRBD1. There are 15 residues in the CDR3. Germline V gives CDR1 WSHSY, CDR2 SAAADI. Trimming at V came to 5 bases and at J to 4 bases, leaving 9 bases not matched to a gene. In nucleotides, the CDR3 is TGCGCCAGCAGTTACATACAGGGGGCATCGTACGAGCAGTACTTC. Encoded protein: CASSYIQGASYEQYF.

This sequence joins TRBV30 and TRBJ2-1; the D gene is possibly TRBD2 (6 bases). The germline V gene encodes CDR1 GTSNPN and CDR2 SVGIG (reference sequence). The CDR3 length is 14 residues. Trimming cost V 4 bases and J 4 bases, with 14 bases left between them. CDR3 DNA: TGTGCCTGGACCTTTAGCGGAAAATACAATGAGCAGTTCTTC. The encoded protein is CAWTFSGKYNEQFF.

The V gene is TRBV7-2, the J gene TRBJ2-5, with 16 bases lining up with TRBD2. The germline V gene has CDR1 SGHTA and CDR2 FQGNSA. With 4 bases clipped from V and 5 bases from J, the junction kept 7 bases outside the gene matches. The CDR3 totals 17 residues. The CDR3 loop is CASSSGLAGGLFETQYF. CDR3 DNA: TGTGCCAGCAGCTCGGGACTAGCGGGAGGGTTATTTGAGACCCAGTACTTC. Full variable domain (rest looked up from reference TRBV7-2 and TRBJ2-5): GAGVSQSPSNKVTEKGKDVELRCDPISGHTALYWYRQSLGQGLEFLIYFQGNSAPDKSGLPSDRFSAERTGGSVSTLTIQRTQQEDSAVYLCASSSGLAGGLFETQYFGPGTRLLVL.

The chain combines TRBV27 with TRBJ2-7; TRBD2 aligns across 15 bases. This CDR3 is 16 amino acids long. CDR1 and CDR2 from the germline V gene are MNHEY and SMNVEV (reference sequence). Unmatched junction bases numbered 7, after V lost 5 bases and J lost 5 bases. The CDR3 spells CASSTRTSGRAHEQYF. CDR3 DNA sequence: TGTGCCAGCAGTACACGGACTAGCGGGAGGGCCCACGAGCAGTACTTC.